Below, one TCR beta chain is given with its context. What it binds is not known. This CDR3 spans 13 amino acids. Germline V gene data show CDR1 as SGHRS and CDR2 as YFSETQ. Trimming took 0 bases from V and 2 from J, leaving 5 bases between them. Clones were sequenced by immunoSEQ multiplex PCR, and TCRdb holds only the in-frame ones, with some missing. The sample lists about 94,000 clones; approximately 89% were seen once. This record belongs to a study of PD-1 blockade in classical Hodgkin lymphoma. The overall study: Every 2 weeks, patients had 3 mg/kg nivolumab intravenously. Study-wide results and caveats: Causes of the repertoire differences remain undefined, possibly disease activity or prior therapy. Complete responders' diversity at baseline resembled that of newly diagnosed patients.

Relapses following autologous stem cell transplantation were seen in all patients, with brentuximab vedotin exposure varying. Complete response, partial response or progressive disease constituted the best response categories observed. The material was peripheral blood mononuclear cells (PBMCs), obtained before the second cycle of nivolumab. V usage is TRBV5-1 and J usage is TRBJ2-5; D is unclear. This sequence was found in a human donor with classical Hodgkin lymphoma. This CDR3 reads CASSLGTQETQYF. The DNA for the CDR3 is TGCGCCAGCAGCTTGGGCACGCAAGAGACCCAGTACTTC.